A single sample gave rise to the 32 T cell receptor beta chains below, sequenced in a study of blood T cell repertoires in COVID-19. Assay used: immunoSEQ multiplex PCR; TCRdb lists only in-frame clones, some missing. This repertoire shows about 120,000 clones, 90% found once; its top ten account for 1.8%. Sequencing was performed on peripheral blood. Every receptor here comes from a human donor with active COVID-19. The donor label of this sample is uncertain.

The rearrangement uses TRBV27 and TRBJ2-5, with 15 bases matching TRBD2. This CDR3 has 16 residues. Unmatched junction bases numbered 3, after V lost 5 bases and J lost 2 bases. Germline V lookup: CDR1 MNHEY, CDR2 SMNVEV (reference sequence). The CDR3 DNA reads as TGTGCCAGCAGTAAGGGACTAGCGGGGGGACAAGAGACCCAGTACTTC. Protein sequence: CASSKGLAGGQETQYF.

The chain has TRBV4-2 and TRBJ1-1; tentative D call: TRBD1 (6 bases). Trimming took off 4 bases at V and 4 bases at J, with 13 bases between the two ends. Per the germline V gene, CDR1 is LGHNA and CDR2 is YNFKEQ. This CDR3 spans 14 amino acids. CDR3 nucleotide sequence: TGTGCCAGCAGCCGAGGGGGGGCGGGCACTGAAGCTTTCTTT. Amino acids: CASSRGGAGTEAFF.

This clone was observed a single time. The CDR3 region has the DNA TGTGCCAGCAGTTCGTTGGGACAGTTTAACACTGAAGCTTTCTTT. Its protein product is CASSSLGQFNTEAFF. The chain uses TRBV27 and TRBJ1-1, with TRBD1 identical over 7 bases. Germline loops: CDR1 MNHEY, CDR2 SMNVEV (reference sequence). V shed 4 bases and J 2 bases; nucleotides not matched to a gene: 7. This CDR3 has 15 amino acids.

The chain employs TRBV11-2 and TRBJ2-1, with D possibly being TRBD1 (6 bases). CDR1 SGHAT and CDR2 FQNNGV come from the germline V gene. This CDR3 contains 17 residues. The V gene lost 6 bases and the J gene lost 0 bases, with 18 bases spanning the gap. The CDR3 here is CASRDLTGRNSYNEQFF. The CDR3 region has the DNA TGTGCCAGCAGGGACCTAACAGGGCGGAACTCCTACAATGAGCAGTTCTTC.

The CDR3 loop is CASSWARSYEQYF. CDR3 nucleotides: TGTGCCAGCAGCTGGGCCCGTTCCTACGAGCAGTACTTC. The J gene is TRBJ2-7, the V gene TRBV11-2, with D unclear. CDR1 and CDR2 from the germline V gene are SGHAT and FQNNGV. Between the trimmed V and J ends, which lost 4 bases and 1 base, there was a span of 8 bases. CDR3 size: 13 residues.

The V and J genes are TRBV7-9 and TRBJ2-1; the match to TRBD2 covers 12 bases. V shed 2 bases, J shed 4 bases, and the junction held 0 bases outside the gene matches. Germline CDR1 is SEHNR and CDR2 is FQNEAQ (reference sequence). CDR3 length: 15 amino acids. The CDR3 region has the DNA TGTGCCAGCAGCTTACTAGCGGGGGGGTACAATGAGCAGTTCTTC. Protein sequence: CASSLLAGGYNEQFF.

V and J are TRBV5-1 and TRBJ1-4; 7 bases line up with TRBD1. This CDR3 is 15 amino acids long. Germline CDR1 and CDR2: SGHRS and YFSETQ. J lost 5 bases, V lost 4 bases, and 8 bases had no gene match. In DNA form, the CDR3 reads TGCGCCAGCAGCCCCCCGGGACAGCTAAATGAAAAACTGTTTTTT. Its protein product is CASSPPGQLNEKLFF.

CDR3 DNA: TGTGCCAGCAGACTAGCGGAGTTAGAGACCCAGTACTTC. This codes for CASRLAELETQYF. V gene TRBV7-9 combines with J gene TRBJ2-5; 8 nucleotides line up with TRBD2. The CDR3 totals 13 residues. From germline, CDR1 is SEHNR and CDR2 FQNEAQ (reference sequence). Losses at the gene ends were 6 bases for V and 4 bases for J; bases not matched to a gene: 4.

The chain has TRBV7-2 and TRBJ1-6; the match to TRBD1 covers 7 bases. J was trimmed by 9 bases and V by 3 bases; bases with no gene match: 5. Germline-derived CDR1 and CDR2 are SGHTA and FQGNSA. This CDR3 has 14 amino acids. CDR3 DNA: TGTGCCAGCAGCTTGACAGGGATCCGTTCACCCCTCCACTTT. Translation gives CASSLTGIRSPLHF.

The chain recombines TRBV15 with TRBJ1-4; D may be TRBD1 (6 bases). V was shortened by 8 bases and J by 2 bases, with 15 bases between the two germline ends. The germline gives CDR1 LNHNV, CDR2 YYDKDF (reference sequence). The CDR3 is made up of 15 amino acids. The chain's CDR3 is CATASRGRTNEKLFF. The CDR3 DNA reads TGTGCCACCGCCAGCAGGGGACGGACTAATGAAAAACTGTTTTTT.

The CDR3 DNA sequence: TGTGCCAGCACCCACCTTCGGGACGGGAGCTCCTACGAGCAGTACTTC. Its translation: CASTHLRDGSSYEQYF. V usage is TRBV7-9 and J usage is TRBJ2-7; possibly TRBD2 for D (6 bases). Germline loops: CDR1 SEHNR, CDR2 FQNEAQ (reference sequence). CDR3 length equals 16 residues. The ends were cut back, 7 bases at V and 0 bases at J, with 19 bases in the middle.

The CDR3 here is CASSWGAGVSYEQYF. Written as DNA, the CDR3 is TGTGCCAGCAGCTGGGGCGCGGGGGTCTCCTACGAGCAGTACTTC. The V call is TRBV7-2, the J call TRBJ2-7, with 7 bases fitting TRBD2. This CDR3 has 15 residues. Germline V gene lookup returns CDR1 SGHTA and CDR2 FQGNSA. V lost 4 bases and J lost 0; bases outside the gene matches: 6.

Comment on this clone: The junction departs from the called germline gene at one end, perhaps through a read error. The J gene is TRBJ2-7, the V gene TRBV7-8; 7 nucleotides align to TRBD1. CDR1 SGHVS and CDR2 FQNEAQ come from the germline V gene. This CDR3 is 11 amino acids long. The CDR3 spells CGSKGAAEQYF. DNA of the CDR3: TGTGGCAGCAAGGGGGCGGCAGAGCAGTACTTC.

The chain has TRBV14 and TRBJ1-2, with D tentatively TRBD1 (6 bases). The CDR3 has 15 residues. The V and J ends lost 1 base and 4 bases respectively, with 13 bases between them. Germline CDR1 and CDR2: SGHDN and FVKESK. The CDR3 DNA sequence: TGTGCCAGCAGCCAAGCTCACGAGGGGGTCTATGGCTACACCTTC. This encodes CASSQAHEGVYGYTF.

V and J are TRBV5-1 and TRBJ2-1, with 11 bases lining up with TRBD2. The CDR3 runs 14 residues. The ends lost 1 base at V and 10 bases at J; junction bases unmatched: 4. Germline lookup yields CDR1 SGHRS and CDR2 YFSETQ. CDR3 sequence: CASSLTSGGEEQFF. The CDR3 bases are TGCGCCAGCAGCTTGACTAGCGGGGGAGAGGAGCAGTTCTTC. The full variable domain, with the rest looked up from reference TRBV5-1 and TRBJ2-1, is KAGVTQTPRYLIKTRGQQVTLSCSPISGHRSVSWYQQTPGQGLQFLFEYFSETQRNKGNFPGRFSGRQFSNSRSEMNVSTLELGDSALYLCASSLTSGGEEQFFGPGTRLTVL.

The V gene is TRBV18, the J gene TRBJ2-7, with D tentatively TRBD2 (5 bases). Germline V gene lookup returns CDR1 KGHSH and CDR2 LQKENI. This CDR3 comprises 15 residues. Trimming pared 1 base from V and 2 bases from J, leaving 12 bases between. The CDR3 is CASSPLRGAPYEQYF. In DNA form, the CDR3 reads TGTGCCAGCTCACCACTCCGGGGAGCTCCCTACGAGCAGTACTTC.

The chain is built from TRBV5-1 and TRBJ2-1, with a weak D call TRBD1 (5 bases). The CDR3 has 14 amino acids. CDR1 SGHRS and CDR2 YFSETQ come from the germline V gene. The V end was cut by 4 bases, the J end by 8 bases, with 16 bases between. The CDR3 DNA is TGCGCCAGCAGCCTACAGGAACCCGGCGATGAGCAGTTCTTC. Translated: CASSLQEPGDEQFF. The entire variable domain, with the rest obtained from reference TRBV5-1 and TRBJ2-1, is as follows: KAGVTQTPRYLIKTRGQQVTLSCSPISGHRSVSWYQQTPGQGLQFLFEYFSETQRNKGNFPGRFSGRQFSNSRSEMNVSTLELGDSALYLCASSLQEPGDEQFFGPGTRLTVL.

The chain employs TRBV7-2 and TRBJ1-1; perhaps TRBD1 as D (5 bases). The CDR3 has 16 residues. The germline V gene encodes CDR1 SGHTA and CDR2 FQGNSA. With 1 base removed from V and 1 base from J, the gap between germline ends came to 13 bases. As DNA, the CDR3 is TGTGCCAGCAGCTTAGTATGGGGGGAGGGGAACACTGAAGCTTTCTTT. Residues: CASSLVWGEGNTEAFF.

J is TRBJ2-3 and V is TRBV27; unclear D gene. Trimming left V 0 bases short and J 0 bases short, with 4 bases between. This CDR3 has 14 amino acids. Germline values: CDR1 MNHEY, CDR2 SMNVEV (reference sequence). Here the CDR3 DNA reads TGTGCCAGCAGTTTATCGTCAAGCACAGATACGCAGTATTTT. This codes for CASSLSSSTDTQYF.

V usage is TRBV2 and J usage is TRBJ1-4, with unresolved D. From germline, CDR1 is SNHLY and CDR2 FYNNEI. Trimming took 10 bases from V and 15 from J, leaving 15 bases between them. The CDR3 is made up of 10 amino acids. This CDR3 is CATGSLNLFF. The CDR3 DNA reads TGTGCCACCGGGTCCTTAAACTTGTTTTTT.

The chain joins TRBV6-5 to TRBJ2-3; the D gene is possibly TRBD2 (7 bases). CDR3 size: 15 residues. Per germline, CDR1 MNHEY and CDR2 SVGAGI. Trimming pared 11 bases from V and 4 bases from J, leaving 22 bases between. In DNA, the CDR3 is TGTGCCGGGCGGGGATTTTCCGGGGGGCCAGATACGCAGTATTTT. It yields the protein CAGRGFSGGPDTQYF.

This chain joins TRBV12-3 or TRBV12-4 and TRBJ2-5, with no clear D. Trimming cost V 3 bases and J 9 bases, with 8 bases left between them. The CDR3 extends over 11 amino acids. The CDR3 DNA reads as TGTGCCAGCAGTTTTGGGCGCGCCCAGTACTTC. Translation: CASSFGRAQYF.

The chain has TRBV3-1 (or the pseudogene TRBV3-2) and TRBJ1-2; weak D call: TRBD1 (6 bases). The ends were cut back, 2 bases at V and 2 bases at J, with 12 bases in the middle. This CDR3 spans 15 amino acids. Germline CDR1 is LGHDT and CDR2 is YNNKEL (reference sequence). CDR3 nucleotides: TGTGCCAGCAGCCAAACCGGACAGCTAAACTATGGCTACACCTTC. This encodes CASSQTGQLNYGYTF.

For the CDR3, the DNA is TGCGCCAGCAGCCAAGCGTTTCGTCTAGCGGGGGATGCAGATACGCAGTATTTT. This translates into CASSQAFRLAGDADTQYF. V usage is TRBV4-3 and J usage is TRBJ2-3; 10 nucleotides align to TRBD2. J lost 4 bases, V lost 1 base, and 11 bases had no gene match. The CDR3 length is 18 residues. Per germline, CDR1 LGHNA and CDR2 YSLEER.

This sequence joins TRBV7-3 and TRBJ2-7, with TRBD2 identical over 12 bases. After removal of 4 bases from V and 2 bases from J, the junction contained 3 bases not matched to a gene. Germline CDR1 reads SGHTA; CDR2 reads FQGTGA. There are 15 residues in the CDR3. CDR3 sequence: CASSYLAGGTYEQYF. CDR3 DNA sequence: TGTGCCAGCAGCTATCTAGCGGGGGGGACCTACGAGCAGTACTTC.

The chain recombines TRBV18 with TRBJ2-7; D might be TRBD1 (5 bases). Germline assignment: CDR1 KGHSH and CDR2 LQKENI. V lost 2 bases and J 5 bases, leaving 10 bases between the germline ends. The length of the CDR3 is 13 residues. The CDR3 loop reads CASSPTRADEQYF. The CDR3 nucleotides read TGTGCCAGCTCACCAACCAGGGCGGACGAGCAGTACTTC.

This sequence joins TRBV5-1 and TRBJ2-3; 9 nucleotides line up with TRBD2. This CDR3 region has 18 residues. V lost 0 bases, J lost 2 bases, and 10 bases stayed unmatched. Germline V gene lookup returns CDR1 SGHRS and CDR2 YFSETQ. For the CDR3, the DNA is TGCGCCAGCAGCTTGGGGCCGGGGACTAGCTCCCCCACAGATACGCAGTATTTT. It specifies CASSLGPGTSSPTDTQYF.

The V call is TRBV7-2, the J call TRBJ1-6; possibly TRBD1 for D (6 bases). The germline V gene encodes CDR1 SGHTA and CDR2 FQGNSA. V was pared by 5 bases and J by 8 bases, with 16 bases between. The CDR3 contains 15 residues. The chain's CDR3 is CASSTRGGADSPLHF. The DNA of the CDR3 is TGTGCCAGCAGCACCAGGGGTGGCGCGGATTCACCCCTCCACTTT.

V usage is TRBV28 and J usage is TRBJ1-1; TRBD1 matches 7 bases. Unmatched junction bases numbered 11, after V lost 10 bases and J lost 0 bases. The CDR3 is 15 residues long. CDR1 and CDR2 from the germline V gene are MDHEN and SYDVKM. The CDR3 loop reads CAISGGETLNTEAFF. CDR3 DNA sequence: TGTGCCATATCAGGGGGTGAGACCCTGAACACTGAAGCTTTCTTT.

The CDR3 region is CASSGGQGGSGELFF. CDR3 DNA: TGCGCCAGCAGCGGGGGACAGGGCGGGTCCGGGGAGCTGTTTTTT. This chain connects TRBV5-1 to TRBJ2-2, with 9 bases lining up with TRBD1. The CDR3 has 15 residues. Germline CDR1 reads SGHRS; CDR2 reads YFSETQ. V lost 4 bases, J lost 6 bases, and 7 bases stayed unmatched.

Many counts were recorded for this clone. CDR3 bases: TGCAGCGTTGAGGGCCTCTCCTACGAGCAGTACTTC. Translating gives CSVEGLSYEQYF. The V call is TRBV29-1, the J call TRBJ2-7; D unresolved. V lost 3 bases, J lost 0 bases, and 6 bases lay in between. The germline V gene encodes CDR1 SQVTM and CDR2 ANQGSEA. The CDR3 sequence is 12 residues long.

The rearrangement joins TRBV19 to TRBJ2-7; TRBD1 matches at 12 bases. The V segment lost 6 bases and the J segment 3 bases; nucleotides outside the gene matches: 3. The CDR3 is made up of 14 amino acids. In germline, CDR1 is LNHDA, CDR2 SQIVND (reference sequence). The CDR3 spells CASSGTGGFYEQYF. CDR3 DNA: TGTGCCAGTAGCGGGACAGGGGGCTTCTACGAGCAGTACTTC.